The rows below give T cell receptor beta chains drawn from one sample of a study of neurological immune-mediated disorders. TCRdb fed the 5' RACE reads into MiXCR, producing one record per CDR3 protein. The sample lists 55,000 to 70,000 distinct CDR3 sequences, around 10% occurring once. Material: PBMCs. The source is a man between 60 and 75 years old in good health. Both conserved end residues are part of each CDR3.

V gene: TRBV5-1; CDR3 length: 14; CDR3 protein: CASSPGTLSYEQYF
V gene: TRBV20-1; CDR3 length: 14; CDR3 protein: CSVSGFSNTGELFF
V gene: TRBV20-1; CDR3 length: 15; CDR3 protein: CSAEDRALAKNIQYF
V gene: TRBV20-1; CDR3 length: 18; CDR3 protein: CSARGGPGQGVSNYGYTF
V gene: TRBV15; CDR3 length: 14; CDR3 protein: CATSRDGVGYGYTF
V gene: TRBV6-6; CDR3 length: 15; CDR3 protein: CASNEPTGALSPLHF
V gene: TRBV12-3/TRBV12-4; CDR3 length: 14; CDR3 protein: CASRPCRSTGELFF
V gene: TRBV28; CDR3 length: 15; CDR3 protein: CASSFPSGGTDTQYF
V gene: TRBV5-1; CDR3 length: 15; CDR3 protein: CASSPEGQHNSPLHF
V gene: TRBV29-1; CDR3 length: 14; CDR3 protein: CSAPRAGGTGELFF
V gene: TRBV5-5; CDR3 length: 14; CDR3 protein: CASSLVVGPYEQYF
V gene: TRBV20-1; CDR3 length: 19; CDR3 protein: CSAYSPGLAGLYRTGELFF
V gene: TRBV6-6; CDR3 length: 14; CDR3 protein: CASSSILSGNTIYF
V gene: TRBV20-1; CDR3 length: 15; CDR3 protein: CSLLAGGRSYNEQFF
V gene: TRBV11-2; CDR3 length: 15; CDR3 protein: CASSLGPGGQAEAFF
V gene: TRBV7-2; CDR3 length: 15; CDR3 protein: CASSLVSRGGETQYF
V gene: TRBV11-2; CDR3 length: 12; CDR3 protein: CASSSGGYGYTF
V gene: TRBV5-1; CDR3 length: 19; CDR3 protein: CASSGTLAGGLEVTGELFF
V gene: TRBV12-3/TRBV12-4; CDR3 length: 13; CDR3 protein: CASSLESSYEQYF
V gene: TRBV20-1; CDR3 length: 15; CDR3 protein: CSASGAGGYQETQYF
V gene: TRBV2; CDR3 length: 13; CDR3 protein: CASRDRSKDPQHF
V gene: TRBV5-1; CDR3 length: 14; CDR3 protein: CASRSVAEANEQFF
V gene: TRBV11-2; CDR3 length: 14; CDR3 protein: CASSPSYSPGTQYF
V gene: TRBV9; CDR3 length: 14; CDR3 protein: CASSLTVYNSPLHF
V gene: TRBV29-1; CDR3 length: 13; CDR3 protein: CSVGGQVNTEAFF
V gene: TRBV10-3; CDR3 length: 13; CDR3 protein: CAISEGDTDTQYF
V gene: TRBV7-2; CDR3 length: 16; CDR3 protein: CASSLEGAYSNQPQHF
V gene: TRBV2; CDR3 length: 14; CDR3 protein: CASSWTSGWDEQYF
V gene: TRBV28; CDR3 length: 14; CDR3 protein: CASRIQGPNTEAFF
V gene: TRBV24-1; CDR3 length: 11; CDR3 protein: CATSVDRVWYF
V gene: TRBV20-1; CDR3 length: 15; CDR3 protein: CSARDQTGGDTEAFF
V gene: TRBV4-3; CDR3 length: 15; CDR3 protein: CASSQAQGARGEQFF
V gene: TRBV5-1; CDR3 length: 15; CDR3 protein: CASSLAQGGKNIRYF
V gene: TRBV6-5; CDR3 length: 14; CDR3 protein: CASRYTDTSYEQYF
V gene: TRBV7-2; CDR3 length: 14; CDR3 protein: CASSRGQIAYEQYF
V gene: TRBV11-2; CDR3 length: 19; CDR3 protein: CASSSSGTGVTSGHNEQFF
V gene: TRBV6-2/TRBV6-3; CDR3 length: 16; CDR3 protein: CASSRPSGTGLDEQYF
V gene: TRBV7-2; CDR3 length: 13; CDR3 protein: CASSSGLTAEAFF
V gene: TRBV13; CDR3 length: 15; CDR3 protein: CASSPTGDIQNEQFF
V gene: TRBV20-1; CDR3 length: 15; CDR3 protein: CSASSLRDRIDEQYF
V gene: TRBV7-2; CDR3 length: 16; CDR3 protein: CASRWGGTSGTGELFF
V gene: TRBV5-6; CDR3 length: 12; CDR3 protein: CASSWGLGGKYF
V gene: TRBV5-1; CDR3 length: 14; CDR3 protein: CASSSRDRTYEQYF
V gene: TRBV28; CDR3 length: 17; CDR3 protein: CASRKSGTGGAYGELFF
V gene: TRBV7-8; CDR3 length: 13; CDR3 protein: CASSLARGAEAFF
V gene: TRBV7-2; CDR3 length: 15; CDR3 protein: CASSLGGTGVYEQYF
V gene: TRBV7-8; CDR3 length: 15; CDR3 protein: CASSLPGSNTGELFF
V gene: TRBV20-1; CDR3 length: 16; CDR3 protein: CSVREGSRGSYNEQFF
V gene: TRBV20-1; CDR3 length: 15; CDR3 protein: CSASPDSSSYNEQFF
V gene: TRBV6-5; CDR3 length: 15; CDR3 protein: CASSTPGLGRYEQYF
V gene: TRBV5-1; CDR3 length: 16; CDR3 protein: CASGLSRREPCYGYTF
V gene: TRBV5-1; CDR3 length: 16; CDR3 protein: CASSLSGGLRSGELFF
V gene: TRBV12-3/TRBV12-4; CDR3 length: 14; CDR3 protein: CASSLGTVNTEAFF
V gene: TRBV12-3/TRBV12-4; CDR3 length: 14; CDR3 protein: CASSPAAIPALAFF
V gene: TRBV9; CDR3 length: 13; CDR3 protein: CASSLGLNGEQYF